This TCR beta chain was obtained from a study of graft-versus-host responses after intestinal transplantation. The V and J ends lost 3 bases and 2 bases respectively, with 23 bases between them. The CDR3 length is 18 residues. Researchers processed graft tissue to release intraepithelial and lamina propria lymphocytes. Sequenced by immunoSEQ multiplex PCR; TCRdb stores in-frame clones only, minus some. Found here are 9,900 or so clones, approximately 86% of them singletons; the top ten hold 4% to 6.5%. This sample comprised ileum tissue, obtained around 760 days after intestinal transplantation. The chain employs TRBV7-1 and TRBJ2-7; weak D call: TRBD2 (7 bases). TRBV7-1 is flagged as an ORF with uncertain function. This TCR derives from a human patient who received an intestinal transplant, so some T cells may come from the graft donor. CDR3 bases: TGTGCCAGCAGCTCCTCTGGGGGGGCGGGAGTCCCTACCTACGAGCAGTACTTC. Its protein is CASSSSGGAGVPTYEQYF.